These 8 T cell receptor beta chains came from one sample sequenced in a study of T cells in Graves' hyperthyroidism and ophthalmopathy. From RNA transcripts, TCR beta CDR3 regions were amplified. The primer set for the first-round RT-PCR of the TCR CDR3 was HTBI. TCRdb ran MiXCR on the multiplex PCR reads and lists one entry per CDR3 protein. Altogether a few hundred thousand distinct CDR3 sequences are present, around 45% being singletons, with the ten largest covering approximately 8.4%. The source material was peripheral blood or thyroid tissue (not recorded which). Receptors originate from a woman under 30 with Graves' hyperthyroidism.

The chain links TRBV7-9 to TRBJ1-1; D remains ambiguous. The tail of the sequence fits TRBJ1-5 better, so the J call may be wrong. There are 14 residues in the CDR3. The germline V gene encodes CDR1 SEHNR and CDR2 FQNEAQ (reference sequence). CDR3 sequence reads: CASSYAGLGQPQHF. The CDR3 nucleotides are TGTGCCAGCAGCTATGCCGGGCTTGGGCAGCCCCAGCATTTT.

In its sample, this clonotype was seen a few times. The chain joins TRBV29-1 to TRBJ2-7; D is uncertain. The DNA matches TRBJ2-1 better at its end, which makes the J call doubtful. The germline gives CDR1 SQVTM, CDR2 ANQGSEA. The CDR3 has 14 residues. As DNA, the CDR3 is TGCAGCGTTCCCAGAAGAGGTACTATCAATGAGCAGTTCTTC. This sequence encodes CSVPRRGTINEQFF.

This clonotype was observed a few times. The chain carries TRBV25-1 and TRBJ2-1; 10 bases map to TRBD2. CDR1 is MGHDK and CDR2 is SYGVNS in the germline V gene. The CDR3 sequence is 17 residues long. With 4 bases clipped from V and 0 bases from J, the junction kept 6 bases outside the gene matches. CDR3 protein: CASSGTSGYSSYNEQFF. For the CDR3, the DNA is TGTGCCAGCAGTGGGACTAGCGGTTATAGCTCCTACAATGAGCAGTTCTTC. Based on the CDR3 plus reference TRBV25-1 and TRBJ2-1, the full variable domain is EADIYQTPRYLVIGTGKKITLECSQTMGHDKMYWYQQDPGMELHLIHYSYGVNSTEKGDLSSESTVSRIRTEHFPLTLESARPSHTSQYLCASSGTSGYSSYNEQFFGPGTRLTVL.

The table lists this clonotype with many counts. The rearrangement links TRBV2 to TRBJ1-5, with a possible D match to TRBD1 (5 bases). The CDR3 covers 15 residues. The germline V gene has CDR1 SNHLY and CDR2 FYNNEI. V lost 9 bases and J lost 4, with 19 bases in between. The CDR3 DNA reads as TGTGCCAGGAGCGACCCCAGGGAGGTTAATCAGCCCCAGCATTTT. Its translation: CARSDPREVNQPQHF.

The J gene is TRBJ2-5, the V gene TRBV29-1, with TRBD2 matching over 8 bases. Germline V CDR1 and CDR2: SQVTM, ANQGSEA. The ends lost 4 bases at V and 6 bases at J; junction bases unmatched: 22. The CDR3 covers 18 residues. In DNA, the CDR3 is TGCAGCGTTGGTGCCAGCAGCCATGGAGCGGGAGATGTAAAGACCCAGTACTTC. As protein: CSVGASSHGAGDVKTQYF.

About this clonotype itself: A much larger clone lies one base from this, so it may be a read error. The genes are TRBV6-4 and TRBJ2-2; a weak D match, TRBD2 (7 bases). The V gene lost 3 bases and the J gene lost 5 bases, with 13 bases spanning the gap. The CDR3 has 15 amino acids. CDR1 and CDR2 from the germline V gene are MRHNA and SNTAGT. CDR3 DNA sequence: TGTGCCAGCAGTGATAAAGGGGGAGGGACCGGGGAGCTGTTTTTT. It encodes CASSDKGGGTGELFF.

The chain couples TRBV20-1 to TRBJ2-5, with 11 bases fitting TRBD2. Germline CDR1 DFQATT, CDR2 SNEGSKA (reference sequence). CDR3 size: 15 residues. CDR3 DNA sequence: TGCAGCCAAGTTATGCTAGCGGGAGGAGGAGAGACCCAGTACTTC. Protein: CSQVMLAGGGETQYF.

The chain links TRBV7-8 to TRBJ2-7; 8 bases are a match to TRBD2. V shed 5 bases, J shed 4 bases, and the junction held 25 bases outside the gene matches. The CDR3 covers 20 residues. Germline CDR1 reads SGHVS; CDR2 reads FQNEAQ. CDR3 in amino acids: CASSPQGRAGVRAGSYEQYF. The CDR3 DNA reads TGTGCCAGCAGCCCCCAGGGCAGAGCGGGAGTTAGAGCGGGGTCTTACGAGCAGTACTTC.